This TCR beta chain is drawn from a study of T-cell reconstitution after alpha-beta-depleted transplantation in children. Unique molecular identifiers were used in preparing the TCRbeta library. TCRdb called the PCR reads again in MiXCR, with one record for every CDR3 protein. The sample lists hundreds of thousands of distinct CDR3 sequences; around 16% were seen once. This clonotype was seen a handful of times. V shed 5 bases and J shed 7 bases, with 18 bases lying between them. This CDR3 is 15 amino acids long. Per the germline V gene, CDR1 is ENHRY and CDR2 is SYGVKD. The V gene is TRBV10-3, the J gene TRBJ2-1, with D tentatively TRBD1 (6 bases). The source of this sequence is a human donor who donated a stem cell graft to a child with acute lymphoblastic leukemia. This material consisted of PBMCs from the stem cell graft donor, taken from the stem cell graft. The CDR3 loop reads CAISQGIGSRNEQFF. The CDR3 nucleotides are TGTGCCATCAGTCAGGGGATCGGAAGTAGGAATGAGCAGTTCTTC.